The 5 T cell receptor beta chains listed next were all sequenced from one sample in a study of regulatory T cells in long-lasting Graves disease. Arm-PCR of CDR3 regions with iRepertoire HTBI primers generated TCR beta libraries. TCRdb reprocessed the multiplex PCR reads with MiXCR, giving one entry per CDR3 protein. In the table there are over 350,000 distinct CDR3 sequences, about 15% of which are singletons. Regarding time point: newly diagnosed GD, antithyroid drugs for less than 3 months. RNA isolated from PBMCs was used to make the TCR library. This sample was shared with a second study, whose subject was T cells in Graves' hyperthyroidism and ophthalmopathy.

Specimen: peripheral blood mononuclear cells (PBMCs), collected at new diagnosis, from a patient treated with antithyroid drugs. These receptors originate from a woman in her thirties or forties with Graves disease.

At least ten counts were recorded for this clonotype. V and J are TRBV6-2 or TRBV6-3 and TRBJ2-7; D may be TRBD1 (6 bases). Trimming took off 7 bases at V and 1 base at J, with 11 bases between the two ends. CDR3 length equals 13 residues. Germline CDR1 reads MNHEY; CDR2 reads SVGEGT. The CDR3 is CASMGALSYEQYF. CDR3 DNA: TGTGCCAGCATGGGGGCTCTATCCTACGAGCAGTACTTC.

This clonotype has a count of ten or more. V and J are TRBV5-1 and TRBJ2-5; 11 bases align to TRBD1. Germline V gives CDR1 SGHRS, CDR2 YFSETQ. V dropped 4 bases and J dropped 3; count of bases not matched to a gene: 8. The CDR3 totals 16 residues. The CDR3: CASSLGTGGVEETQYF. Written as DNA, the CDR3 is TGCGCCAGCAGCCTGGGGACAGGGGGAGTGGAAGAGACCCAGTACTTC.

This clonotype was seen repeatedly, ten times or more. The chain joins TRBV28 to TRBJ2-1, with 7 positions matching TRBD1. Germline CDR1 and CDR2: MDHEN and SYDVKM. The CDR3 loop spans 14 amino acids. V lost 6 bases to trimming and J lost 5 bases; unmatched junction nucleotides: 7. The CDR3 region is CASSAGTADNEQFF. CDR3 bases: TGTGCCAGCAGCGCCGGGACAGCGGACAATGAGCAGTTCTTC.

This clonotype came up a few times. The genes are TRBV19 and TRBJ2-7; D tentatively reads TRBD1 or TRBD2 (5 bases each). The length of the CDR3 is 13 residues. The germline V gene encodes CDR1 LNHDA and CDR2 SQIVND (reference sequence). Between the trimmed V and J ends, which lost 3 bases and 5 bases, there was a span of 11 bases. Written as DNA, the CDR3 is TGTGCCAGTAGTATGGGGGTGGGGGACGAGCAGTACTTC. Its protein product is CASSMGVGDEQYF.

This chain links TRBV29-1 with TRBJ2-3, with D possibly being TRBD2 (6 bases). There are 13 residues in the CDR3. The V gene lost 7 bases and the J gene lost 6 bases, with 17 bases spanning the gap. CDR1 is SQVTM and CDR2 is ANQGSEA in the germline V gene. This chain's CDR3 is CSGGRDASDTQYF. CDR3 sequence (DNA): TGCAGCGGAGGGCGGGACGCCTCGGATACGCAGTATTTT.